These 9 T cell receptor beta chains were all obtained from the same sample, sequenced in a study of monozygotic twins with inflammatory bowel disease. From the 5' RACE reads, TCRdb lists one entry per CDR3 protein and no DNA. The data show some 150,000 distinct CDR3 sequences, and the top ten clones hold roughly 2.6%. Material: blood. These TCRs come from a human donor with ulcerative colitis or Crohn's disease, or a healthy co-twin of an affected twin (not recorded which).

The rearrangement uses TRBV7-2 and TRBJ2-1; TCRdb's D call of TRBD1 is untestable without DNA. CDR1 and CDR2 (germline): SGHTA, FQGNSA. This CDR3 is 14 amino acids long. The CDR3: CASSRDRAYNEQFF.

The chain is built from TRBV20-1 and TRBJ2-3. The CDR3 loop spans 14 amino acids. Germline CDR1 is DFQATT and CDR2 is SNEGSKA (reference sequence). CDR3 loop: CSAREGTGTDTQYF.

The chain is built from TRBV4-3 and TRBJ2-3. This CDR3 has 14 residues. From germline, CDR1 is LGHNA and CDR2 YSLEER. CDR3 in amino acids: CASSQDWSTDTQYF.

V usage is TRBV7-3 and J usage is TRBJ2-1; lacking DNA, the TRBD2 call made by TCRdb goes unchecked. This CDR3 contains 18 residues. The V gene's germline CDR1 is SGHTA and CDR2 FQGTGA. The CDR3 spells CASSLYPFLAGAYNEQFF.

The rearrangement uses TRBV7-9 and TRBJ2-1; TCRdb's assignment of TRBD1 cannot be checked, as there is no DNA. CDR3 length: 12 residues. Per the germline V gene, CDR1 is SEHNR and CDR2 is FQNEAQ (reference sequence). CDR3 region: CASSHHPHEQFF. The whole variable domain, filled in from reference TRBV7-9 and TRBJ2-1, reads DTGVSQNPRHKITKRGQNVTFRCDPISEHNRLYWYRQTLGQGPEFLTYFQNEAQLEKSRLLSDRFSAERPKGSFSTLEIQRTEQGDSAMYLCASSHHPHEQFFGPGTRLTVL.

The chain uses TRBV3-1 and TRBJ2-6; TCRdb's D gene call, TRBD1, goes unchecked for lack of DNA. Germline V lookup: CDR1 LGHDT, CDR2 YNNKEL (reference sequence). The CDR3 totals 16 residues. CDR3 loop: CASSHPGRSGANVLTF.

CDR3 region: CASTPGEGQKPQHF. This chain connects TRBV12-3 or TRBV12-4 to TRBJ1-5. The CDR3 consists of 14 residues.

The J gene is TRBJ2-1, the V gene TRBV6-5; TCRdb names TRBD2, which stays unverified in the absence of DNA. The CDR3 has 18 amino acids. Germline V gene sequence: CDR1 MNHEY, CDR2 SVGAGI. The chain's CDR3 is CASSSGLAGGVKDNEQFF.

The gene calls are TRBV29-1 and TRBJ2-1; TCRdb's D gene call, TRBD1, goes unchecked for lack of DNA. The germline CDR1 and CDR2 sequences are SQVTM and ANQGSEA. This CDR3 has 15 residues. The CDR3 spells CSVVGGFLSYNEQFF.